What follows describes a single T cell receptor beta chain. These data are taken from a study of blood T cell repertoires in COVID-19. TCRdb's copy holds only in-frame clones and misses some; the assay was immunoSEQ multiplex PCR. The sample has fewer than 350,000 clones; around 85% are singletons. Trimming left V 6 bases short and J 3 bases short, with 17 bases between. The CDR3 loop spans 15 amino acids. Germline assignment: CDR1 LNHDA and CDR2 SQIVND (reference sequence). Allocation to cohorts depended on clinical history reported by the participants. Sequencing was performed on PBMCs or T cells enriched from blood (not recorded which). This chain connects TRBV19 to TRBJ1-2; tentatively, D is TRBD1 (5 bases). The source is a woman in her 40s who had recovered from COVID-19. DNA of the CDR3: TGTGCCAGTAGCACGACCGGGGGGGTTTACTATGGCTACACCTTC. Residues: CASSTTGGVYYGYTF. The full variable domain, its missing parts supplied by reference TRBV19 and TRBJ1-2, is DGGITQSPKYLFRKEGQNVTLSCEQNLNHDAMYWYRQDPGQGLRLIYYSQIVNDFQKGDIAEGYSVSREKKESFPLTVTSAQKNPTAFYLCASSTTGGVYYGYTFGSGTRLTVV.